This T cell receptor beta chain was found in a study of cytomegalovirus exposure and HLA in healthy donors. Findings of the study overall: The classifier reportedly diagnosed cytomegalovirus status with high specificity and sensitivity. Later, an analysis found that common viral pathogens appeared to be linked with several of the most significant clusters.

The CDR3 consists of 16 residues. Trimming cost V 4 bases and J 0 bases, with 14 bases left between them. The germline V gene has CDR1 SNHLY and CDR2 FYNNEI. As for this clone: Its antigen is still unknown.

With 60 Vbeta and 13 Jbeta primers, the PCR was carried out. Assay: immunoSEQ multiplex PCR; the TCRdb copy retains only in-frame clones and omits some. The repertoire holds about 110,000 clones, with 55% to 75% as singletons. The rearrangement links TRBV2 to TRBJ2-3, with a weak D call TRBD2 (6 bases). The receptor comes from a man younger than 45 in good health and CMV-seropositive. Sequenced material: PBMCs. CDR3 nucleotides: TGTGCCAGCAGTGCCGACCGGGACTTCAGCACAGATACGCAGTATTTT. This sequence encodes CASSADRDFSTDTQYF.